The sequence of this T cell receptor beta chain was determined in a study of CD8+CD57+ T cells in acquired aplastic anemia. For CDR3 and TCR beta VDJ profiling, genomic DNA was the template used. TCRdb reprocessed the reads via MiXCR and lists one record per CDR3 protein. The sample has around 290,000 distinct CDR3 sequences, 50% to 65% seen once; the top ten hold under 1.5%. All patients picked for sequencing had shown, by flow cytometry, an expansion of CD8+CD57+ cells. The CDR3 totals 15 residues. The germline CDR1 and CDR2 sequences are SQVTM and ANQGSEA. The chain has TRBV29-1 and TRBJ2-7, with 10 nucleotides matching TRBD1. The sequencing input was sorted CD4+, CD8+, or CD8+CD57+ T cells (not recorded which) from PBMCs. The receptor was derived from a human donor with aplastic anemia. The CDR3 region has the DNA TGCAGTGCTAGGGGTGAGGGACAGGGGAGTTACGAGCAGTACTTC. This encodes CSARGEGQGSYEQYF.